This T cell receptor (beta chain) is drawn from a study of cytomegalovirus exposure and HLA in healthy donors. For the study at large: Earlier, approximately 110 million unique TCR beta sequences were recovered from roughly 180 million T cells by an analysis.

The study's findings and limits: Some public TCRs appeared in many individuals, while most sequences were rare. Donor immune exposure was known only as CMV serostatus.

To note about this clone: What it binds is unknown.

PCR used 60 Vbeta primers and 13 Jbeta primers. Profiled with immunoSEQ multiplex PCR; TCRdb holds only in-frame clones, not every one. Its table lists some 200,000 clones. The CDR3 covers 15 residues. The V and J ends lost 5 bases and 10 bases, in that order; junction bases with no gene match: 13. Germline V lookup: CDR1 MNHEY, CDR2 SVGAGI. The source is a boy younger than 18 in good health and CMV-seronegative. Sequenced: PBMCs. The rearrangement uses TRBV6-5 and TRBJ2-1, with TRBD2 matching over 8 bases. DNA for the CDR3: TGTGCCAGCAGTCCATGGCGGGGGGCTTCGGGGGAGCAGTTCTTC. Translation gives CASSPWRGASGEQFF.